This TCR beta chain was found in a study of neurological immune-mediated disorders. Points from the study as a whole: CDR3 amino acid sequences of expanded clones were not shared across subjects, a result suggesting private repertoires in all groups.

This clonotype was found many times. Its specificity is unknown. Healthy controls consisted of blood bank volunteers in Maryland, USA. Unsorted libraries were generated from 2 million PBMCs held at -80 degrees C. Every sequencing run generated in excess of 160 million TCR-beta sequences. These sequences covered 15-18 subjects. TCRdb ran MiXCR on the 5' RACE reads and lists one entry per CDR3 protein. The sample holds 49,000 or so distinct CDR3 sequences, 15% to 20% seen once. Germline V gene lookup returns CDR1 MDHEN and CDR2 SYDVKM. CDR3 size: 12 residues. Deletions cut 8 bases from V and 14 bases from J, with 16 bases between.

Material: PBMCs. The clonotype was recovered from a man between 60 and 75 years old in good health. This chain joins TRBV28 and TRBJ1-6, with TRBD1 as a possible D gene (5 bases). In DNA form, the CDR3 reads TGTGCCAGCCGACCAGGGAGAGGGGCCCTCCACTTT. Protein sequence: CASRPGRGALHF.